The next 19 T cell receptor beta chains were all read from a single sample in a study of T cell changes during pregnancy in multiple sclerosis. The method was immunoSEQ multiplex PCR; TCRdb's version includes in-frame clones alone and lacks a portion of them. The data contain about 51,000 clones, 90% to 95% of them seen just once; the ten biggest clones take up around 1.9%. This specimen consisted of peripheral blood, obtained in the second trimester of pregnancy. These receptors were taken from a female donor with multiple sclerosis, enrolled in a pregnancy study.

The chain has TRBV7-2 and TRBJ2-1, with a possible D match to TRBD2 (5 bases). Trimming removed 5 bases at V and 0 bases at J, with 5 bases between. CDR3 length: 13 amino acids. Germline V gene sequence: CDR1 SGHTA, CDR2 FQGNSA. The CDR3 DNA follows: TGTGCCAGCAGCGGGAGCTCCTACAATGAGCAGTTCTTC. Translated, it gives CASSGSSYNEQFF.

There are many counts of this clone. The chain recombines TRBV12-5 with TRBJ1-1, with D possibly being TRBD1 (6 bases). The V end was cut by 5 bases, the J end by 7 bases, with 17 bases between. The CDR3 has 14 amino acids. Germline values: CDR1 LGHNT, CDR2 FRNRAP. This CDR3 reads CASGHSPDSSEAFF. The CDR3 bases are TGTGCTAGTGGTCACTCGCCGGACAGCAGTGAAGCTTTCTTT.

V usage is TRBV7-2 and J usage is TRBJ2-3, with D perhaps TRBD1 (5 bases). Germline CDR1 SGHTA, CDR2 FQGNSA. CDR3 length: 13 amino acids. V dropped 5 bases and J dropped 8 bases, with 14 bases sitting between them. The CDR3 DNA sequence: TGTGCCAGCAGCCCCGCCACAGGTGGTACGCAGTATTTT. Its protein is CASSPATGGTQYF. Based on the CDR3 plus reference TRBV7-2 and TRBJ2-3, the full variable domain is GAGVSQSPSNKVTEKGKDVELRCDPISGHTALYWYRQSLGQGLEFLIYFQGNSAPDKSGLPSDRFSAERTGGSVSTLTIQRTQQEDSAVYLCASSPATGGTQYFGPGTRLTVL.

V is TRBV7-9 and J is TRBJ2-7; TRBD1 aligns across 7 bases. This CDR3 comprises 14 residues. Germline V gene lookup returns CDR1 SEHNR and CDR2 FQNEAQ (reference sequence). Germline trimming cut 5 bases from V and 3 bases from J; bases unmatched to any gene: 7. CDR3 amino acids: CASSPQGVRYEQYF. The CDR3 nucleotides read TGTGCCAGCAGCCCCCAGGGGGTTCGCTACGAGCAGTACTTC.

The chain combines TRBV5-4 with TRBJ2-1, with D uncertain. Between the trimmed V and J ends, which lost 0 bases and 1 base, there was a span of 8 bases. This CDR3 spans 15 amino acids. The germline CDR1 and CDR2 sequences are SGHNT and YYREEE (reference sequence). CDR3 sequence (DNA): TGTGCCAGCAGCTTGGACTTAGCTTCCTACAATGAGCAGTTCTTC. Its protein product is CASSLDLASYNEQFF.

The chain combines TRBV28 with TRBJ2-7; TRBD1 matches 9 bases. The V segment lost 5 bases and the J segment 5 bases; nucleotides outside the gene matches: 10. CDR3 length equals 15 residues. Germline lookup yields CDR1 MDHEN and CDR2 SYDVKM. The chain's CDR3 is CASSILQGASDEQYF. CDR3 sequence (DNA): TGTGCCAGCAGTATCCTACAGGGGGCTTCCGACGAGCAGTACTTC.

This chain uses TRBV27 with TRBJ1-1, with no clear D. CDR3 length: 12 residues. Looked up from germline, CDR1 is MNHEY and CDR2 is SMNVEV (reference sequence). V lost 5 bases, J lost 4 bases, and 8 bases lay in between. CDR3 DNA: TGTGCCAGCAGTATTTCGGGCACTGAAGCTTTCTTT. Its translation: CASSISGTEAFF.

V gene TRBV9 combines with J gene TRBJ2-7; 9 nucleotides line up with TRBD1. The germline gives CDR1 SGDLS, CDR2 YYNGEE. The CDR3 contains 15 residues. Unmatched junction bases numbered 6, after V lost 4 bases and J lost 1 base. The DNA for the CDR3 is TGTGCCAGCAGCATTGGGACAGGGATGTCCTACGAGCAGTACTTC. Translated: CASSIGTGMSYEQYF.

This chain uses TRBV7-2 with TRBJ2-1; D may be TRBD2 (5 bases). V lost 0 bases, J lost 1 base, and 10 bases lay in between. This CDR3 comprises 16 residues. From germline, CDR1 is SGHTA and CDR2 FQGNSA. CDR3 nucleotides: TGTGCCAGCAGCTTAGCGGTGGGAGTTTCCTACAATGAGCAGTTCTTC. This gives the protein CASSLAVGVSYNEQFF.

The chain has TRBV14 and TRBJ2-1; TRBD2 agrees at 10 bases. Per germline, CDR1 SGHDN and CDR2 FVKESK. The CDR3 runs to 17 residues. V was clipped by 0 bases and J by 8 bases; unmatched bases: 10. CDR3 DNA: TGTGCCAGCAGCCAAGATTTCCGGCTAGCGGGAGTCGATGAGCAGTTCTTC. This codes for CASSQDFRLAGVDEQFF.

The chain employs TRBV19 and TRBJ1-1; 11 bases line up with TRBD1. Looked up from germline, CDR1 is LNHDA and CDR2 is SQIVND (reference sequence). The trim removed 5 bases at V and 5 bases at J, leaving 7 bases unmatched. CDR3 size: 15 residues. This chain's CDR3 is CASSGPGTGGTEAFF. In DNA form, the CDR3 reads TGTGCCAGTAGTGGACCCGGGACAGGGGGAACTGAAGCTTTCTTT.

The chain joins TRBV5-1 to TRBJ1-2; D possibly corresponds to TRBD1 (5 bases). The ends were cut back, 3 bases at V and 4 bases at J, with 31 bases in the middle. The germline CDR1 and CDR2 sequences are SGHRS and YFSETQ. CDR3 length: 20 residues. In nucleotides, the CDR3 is TGCGCCAGCAGCTCACCCTCGTCCGGGACGGGAGACGTGGGGAGCTATGGCTACACCTTC. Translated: CASSSPSSGTGDVGSYGYTF.

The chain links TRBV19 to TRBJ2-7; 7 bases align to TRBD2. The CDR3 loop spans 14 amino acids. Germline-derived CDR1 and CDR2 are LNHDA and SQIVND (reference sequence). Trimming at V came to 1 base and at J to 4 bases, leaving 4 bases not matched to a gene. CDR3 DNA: TGTGCCAGTAGTATAGGCGGGAGTCGGTACGAGCAGTACTTC. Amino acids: CASSIGGSRYEQYF.

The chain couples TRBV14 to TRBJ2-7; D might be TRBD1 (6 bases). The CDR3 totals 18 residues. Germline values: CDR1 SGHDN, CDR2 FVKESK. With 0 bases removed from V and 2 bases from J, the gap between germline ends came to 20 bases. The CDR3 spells CASSQDGAPGVGPYEQYF. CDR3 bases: TGTGCCAGCAGCCAAGATGGGGCGCCAGGGGTCGGGCCCTACGAGCAGTACTTC.

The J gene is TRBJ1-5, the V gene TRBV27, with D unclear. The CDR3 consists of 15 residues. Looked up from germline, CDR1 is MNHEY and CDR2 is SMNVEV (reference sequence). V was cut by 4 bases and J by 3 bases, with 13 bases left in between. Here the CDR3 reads CASSSVGITNQPQHF. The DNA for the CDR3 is TGTGCCAGCAGTTCCGTCGGGATAACCAATCAGCCCCAGCATTTT.

The CDR3 loop reads CASSSWTNTDTQYF. The CDR3 coding sequence is TGTGCCAGCAGCTCCTGGACTAACACAGATACGCAGTATTTT. This chain uses TRBV7-2 with TRBJ2-3; the D gene is possibly TRBD2 (6 bases). Between the trimmed V and J ends, which lost 4 bases and 2 bases, there was a span of 10 bases. This CDR3 has 14 amino acids. CDR1 is SGHTA, CDR2 FQGNSA, per germline. Based on the CDR3 plus reference TRBV7-2 and TRBJ2-3, the full variable domain is GAGVSQSPSNKVTEKGKDVELRCDPISGHTALYWYRQSLGQGLEFLIYFQGNSAPDKSGLPSDRFSAERTGGSVSTLTIQRTQQEDSAVYLCASSSWTNTDTQYFGPGTRLTVL.

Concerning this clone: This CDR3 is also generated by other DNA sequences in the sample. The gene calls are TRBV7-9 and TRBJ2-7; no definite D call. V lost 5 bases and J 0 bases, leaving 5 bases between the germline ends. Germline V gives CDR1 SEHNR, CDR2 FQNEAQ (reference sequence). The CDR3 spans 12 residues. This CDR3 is CASSLSSYEQYF. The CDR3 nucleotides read TGTGCCAGCAGCCTTAGCTCCTACGAGCAGTACTTC.

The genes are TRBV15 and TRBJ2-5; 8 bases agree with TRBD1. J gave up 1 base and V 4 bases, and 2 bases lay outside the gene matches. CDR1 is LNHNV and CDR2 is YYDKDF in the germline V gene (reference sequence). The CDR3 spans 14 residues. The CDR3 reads CATSTGQGQETQYF. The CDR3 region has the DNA TGTGCCACCAGCACAGGACAGGGCCAAGAGACCCAGTACTTC.

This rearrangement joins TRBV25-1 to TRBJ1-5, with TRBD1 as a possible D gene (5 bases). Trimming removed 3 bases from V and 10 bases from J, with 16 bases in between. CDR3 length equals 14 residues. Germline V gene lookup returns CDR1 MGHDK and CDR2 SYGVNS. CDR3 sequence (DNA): TGTGCCAGCAGTGACCAGACAGCCGGGTCCCCCCAGCATTTT. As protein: CASSDQTAGSPQHF. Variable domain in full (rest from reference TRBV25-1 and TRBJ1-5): EADIYQTPRYLVIGTGKKITLECSQTMGHDKMYWYQQDPGMELHLIHYSYGVNSTEKGDLSSESTVSRIRTEHFPLTLESARPSHTSQYLCASSDQTAGSPQHFGDGTRLSIL.